This T cell receptor (beta chain) was sequenced for a study of blood T cells in healthy people across ages. Looked up from germline, CDR1 is LGHNA and CDR2 is YSLEER. There are 14 residues in the CDR3. V shed 5 bases, J shed 5 bases, and the junction held 8 bases outside the gene matches. This clonotype was recorded only once. Its antigen is unknown. The authors ran a second PCR of about 6 to 11 cycles using a sample-barcoded 5' primer and a J-beta primer mix. Each cDNA molecule was tagged by a template-switch adaptor with 12 random nucleotides. TCRdb re-derived calls from the 5' RACE reads in MiXCR, one entry per CDR3 protein. Here the sample spans about 1.4 million distinct CDR3 sequences, approximately 59% being singletons. Whole-study findings and limits: When one million T cells were used, diversity estimates were thought to be underestimates. It was not possible, with unsorted PBMCs, to conclusively compare naive and antigen-experienced cells.

The sequence was collected from a man aged 18-30 years in good health. Material: blood. The rearrangement uses TRBV4-3 and TRBJ1-2, with TRBD1 identical over 7 bases. CDR3 DNA sequence: TGCGCCAGCAGCTATCGACAGGGTGGGTATGGCTACACCTTC. This translates into CASSYRQGGYGYTF.